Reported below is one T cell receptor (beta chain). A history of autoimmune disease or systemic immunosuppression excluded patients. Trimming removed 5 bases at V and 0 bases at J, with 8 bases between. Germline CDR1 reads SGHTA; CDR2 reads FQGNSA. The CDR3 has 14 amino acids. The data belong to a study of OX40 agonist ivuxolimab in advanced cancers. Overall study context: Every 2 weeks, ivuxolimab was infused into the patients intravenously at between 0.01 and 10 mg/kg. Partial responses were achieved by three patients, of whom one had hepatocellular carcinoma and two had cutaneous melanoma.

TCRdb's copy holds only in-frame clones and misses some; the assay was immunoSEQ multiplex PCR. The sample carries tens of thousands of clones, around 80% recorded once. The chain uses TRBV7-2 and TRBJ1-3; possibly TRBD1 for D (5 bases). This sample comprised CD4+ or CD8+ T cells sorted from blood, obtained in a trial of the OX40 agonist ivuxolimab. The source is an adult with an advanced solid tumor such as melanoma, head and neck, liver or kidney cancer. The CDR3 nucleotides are TGTGCCAGCAGCCGGGACCCCTCTGGAAACACCATATATTTT. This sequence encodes CASSRDPSGNTIYF.